This T cell receptor beta chain was profiled in a study of blood T cell repertoires in COVID-19. In the study overall: The United States, Italy and Spain provided the acute and convalescent COVID-19 samples. PBMCs, B-cell-depleted T cells, or T cells provided the cDNA or gDNA that made up the material.

Cohorts were assigned according to the clinical history that participants reported. Trimming stripped 3 bases from V and 5 bases from J, with 16 bases between. Germline CDR1 and CDR2: SNHLY and FYNNEI. The CDR3 loop spans 15 amino acids. Profiled with immunoSEQ multiplex PCR; TCRdb holds only in-frame clones, not every one. The table records about 330,000 clones, about 90% of them present only once. The chain has TRBV2 and TRBJ2-5; D gene unclear. The sample taken for sequencing was PBMCs or T cells enriched from blood (not recorded which). The TCR originated in a man aged 25 to 45 who had recovered from COVID-19. The CDR3 protein is CASSEQVQPEETQYF. The CDR3, as DNA: TGTGCCAGCAGTGAGCAAGTACAGCCAGAGGAGACCCAGTACTTC.